This T cell receptor beta chain stems from a study of blood T cell repertoires in COVID-19 (dated by TCRdb to between 2020 and 2021). For context, the study as a whole: The collaborator samples originated in the United States, Italy and Spain and spanned the acute and convalescent phases of COVID-19. The sample metadata nearly always contained a de-identified subject ID, COVID-19 status, age in years and sex. The prospective study material was composed of cDNA or gDNA derived from T cells, B-cell-depleted T cells, or PBMCs. The repertoires were released in a freely available public database intended as a resource for research on the immune response to SARS-CoV-2. Subjects who had been exposed to COVID-19, were actively infected with it, or had recovered from it provided the deeply sampled blood TCRbeta repertoires that made up the dataset. The samples were drawn from the first 160 participants of the ongoing ImmuneRACE study and from 950 to 1,500 subjects provided by 6 global collaborators. Where available, HLA class I and class II types were taken from metadata supplied by the sample provider and were not determined by assay-based typing.

The collaborating institutions used their own protocols to collect whole blood in K2EDTA tubes. For TCRbeta analysis, collaborator samples were shipped as frozen whole blood, as isolated PBMCs, or as DNA extracted from either sample type. Study-wide conclusions, independent of this receptor: The amount of clinical and demographic metadata varied by source and participant and was provided uncurated.

With respect to this clone: The clone's antigen remains unknown. Base-call qualities are not available, and no considerably larger clone is one nucleotide away.

TCRbeta CDR3 regions were amplified from genomic DNA using the immunoSEQ Assay, a bias-controlled multiplex PCR. As for the original processing: Within the assay, amplification of reference gene primers was used to estimate how many nucleated cells each sample contained. To quantify the absolute abundance of each unique TCRbeta CDR3 rearrangement, sequence reads were collapsed and filtered. For each sample, productive Simpson clonality was calculated as the square root of Simpson's diversity index over productive rearrangements. TCRdb retrieved this table from immuneACCESS and kept in-frame rearrangements only. Not all clones are present; in checked studies, unresolved V genes account for under half, and no reason is known for the remainder. D and trimming come from the DNA, and the V and J calls and clone size come from that table. This sample has 190,000 or so clones in its table, and around 85% of those were observed once. Roughly 9.8% of the sample is taken by the ten largest.

The receptor was derived from a woman at least 80 years old with acute or convalescent COVID-19. The sequenced material came from peripheral blood.

The CDR3 reads as follows: CASSIERQGDQPQHF. The base sequence is TGTGCCAGTAGTATCGAGAGACAGGGGGATCAGCCCCAGCATTTT. This chain joins TRBV19 to TRBJ1-5, with 9 bases matching TRBD1. From a lookup of the germline V gene (reference sequence), CDR1 and CDR2 are LNHDA and SQIVND. The CDR3, from cysteine to phenylalanine, totals 15 residues. Kept here is only the CDR3 DNA, which spans 45 bases and is read in frame from base 1. Trimming removed 3 bases from V and 5 bases from J; the gene matches leave 5 bases unexplained.